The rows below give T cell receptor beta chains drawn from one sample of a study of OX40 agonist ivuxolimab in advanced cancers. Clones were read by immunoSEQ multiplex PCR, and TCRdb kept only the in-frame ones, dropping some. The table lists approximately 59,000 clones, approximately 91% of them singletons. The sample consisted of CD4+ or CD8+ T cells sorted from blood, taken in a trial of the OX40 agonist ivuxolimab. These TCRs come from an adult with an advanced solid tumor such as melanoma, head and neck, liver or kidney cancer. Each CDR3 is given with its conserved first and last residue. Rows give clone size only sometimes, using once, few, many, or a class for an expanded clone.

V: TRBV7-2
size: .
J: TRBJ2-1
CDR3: CASSLRGGDEQFF

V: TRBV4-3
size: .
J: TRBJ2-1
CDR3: CASSQFSSGRAGEQFF

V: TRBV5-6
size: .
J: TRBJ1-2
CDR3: CASSLESGGYTF

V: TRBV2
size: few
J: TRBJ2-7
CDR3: CALQTSGTTYEQYF

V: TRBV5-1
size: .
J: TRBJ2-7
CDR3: CASSFGASGTGEQYF

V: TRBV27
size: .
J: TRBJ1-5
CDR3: CASSLSSDPSNQPQHF

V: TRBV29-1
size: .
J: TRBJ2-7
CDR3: CSVGQGAKYF

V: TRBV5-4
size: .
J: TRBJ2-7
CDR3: CASSVQSSYEQYF

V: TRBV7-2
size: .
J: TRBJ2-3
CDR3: CASSLRPSTDTQYF

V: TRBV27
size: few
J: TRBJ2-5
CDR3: CASSSLWDRVGETQYF

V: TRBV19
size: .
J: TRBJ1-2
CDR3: CASSDPNYGYTF

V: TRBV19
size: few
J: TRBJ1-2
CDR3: CASRKGTAWSYGYTF

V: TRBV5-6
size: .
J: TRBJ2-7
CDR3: CASRQIAGGSEQYF

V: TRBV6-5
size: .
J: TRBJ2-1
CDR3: CASSLPGRMVNEQFF

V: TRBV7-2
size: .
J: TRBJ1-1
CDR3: CASSLRTGAFGTEAFF